One sample yielded the 14 T cell receptor beta chains listed below, sequenced in a study of T cell responses to AZD1222 COVID-19 vaccine. Data came from immunoSEQ multiplex PCR; TCRdb stores just in-frame clones and leaves some out. The data show some 150,000 clones, about nine tenths seen once. The specimen comprised peripheral blood, sampled on day 0 of AZD1222 vaccination. These receptors all come from an adult in good health.

CDR3 nucleotide sequence: TGTGCCAGCGCGGGAGGATTCTACAATGAGCAGTTCTTC. Protein product: CASAGGFYNEQFF. The chain is built from TRBV6-6 and TRBJ2-1, with 8 positions matching TRBD2. The V and J ends lost 8 bases and 3 bases, in that order; junction bases with no gene match: 3. The CDR3 has 13 amino acids. The germline CDR1 and CDR2 sequences are MNHNY and SVGAGI (reference sequence).

The CDR3 DNA follows: TGTGCCAGCAGTTCGGGAGGACTAGTCTCCAAGTACTTC. It encodes CASSSGGLVSKYF. The gene calls are TRBV12-3 or TRBV12-4 and TRBJ2-4, with 7 bases that match TRBD2. This CDR3 comprises 13 residues. V lost 4 bases to trimming and J lost 14 bases; unmatched junction nucleotides: 11.

Worth noting for this clone: The sample has other DNA sequences that encode this CDR3 too. In DNA form, the CDR3 reads TGTGCCAGCAGCTTAGGGCAGGGAAGCAATCAGCCCCAGCATTTT. This sequence encodes CASSLGQGSNQPQHF. The gene calls are TRBV7-2 and TRBJ1-5; a possible D gene is TRBD1 (5 bases). Trimming removed 1 base from V and 1 base from J, with 8 bases in between. The CDR3 consists of 15 residues. The germline V gene has CDR1 SGHTA and CDR2 FQGNSA.

The V gene is TRBV2, the J gene TRBJ1-3, with 7 bases identical to TRBD1. J was trimmed by 0 bases and V by 8 bases; bases with no gene match: 10. Germline lookup yields CDR1 SNHLY and CDR2 FYNNEI. The CDR3 has 16 amino acids. CDR3 in amino acids: CASGIDRESSGNTIYF. The CDR3 DNA sequence: TGTGCCAGCGGTATCGACAGGGAGAGCTCTGGAAACACCATATATTTT.

The CDR3 DNA is TGTGCCAGCAGTTCATCCGGGACTAGCTTTCCCGGGGAGCTGTTTTTT. This codes for CASSSSGTSFPGELFF. The rearrangement links TRBV28 to TRBJ2-2; 9 bases are shared with TRBD2. The CDR3 totals 16 residues. The V and J ends lost 4 bases and 6 bases, in that order; junction bases with no gene match: 9. CDR1 and CDR2 (germline): MDHEN, SYDVKM.

The CDR3 coding sequence is TGTGCCAGCAGTGAATTCCAGCGAGGAGATTACAATGAGCAGTTCTTC. This translates into CASSEFQRGDYNEQFF. The V gene is TRBV25-1, the J gene TRBJ2-1, with no clear D. V lost 1 base and J lost 4, with 14 bases in between. CDR1 and CDR2 (germline): MGHDK, SYGVNS. CDR3 length: 16 amino acids.

This clone was found once. This chain links TRBV5-6 with TRBJ1-4; D is possibly TRBD1 (5 bases). Trimming stripped 4 bases from V and 0 bases from J, with 13 bases between. The CDR3 has 16 amino acids. Germline V gene lookup returns CDR1 SGHDT and CDR2 YYEEEE. CDR3 nucleotides: TGTGCCAGCAGCCCCCGCACAGGAGCAACTAATGAAAAACTGTTTTTT. Translated: CASSPRTGATNEKLFF.

This chain links TRBV5-8 with TRBJ1-1; maybe TRBD1 (5 bases). The CDR3 totals 13 residues. Germline V gene lookup returns CDR1 SGHTS and CDR2 YDEGEE. V gave up 5 bases and J gave up 5 bases, with 13 bases separating them. The CDR3 reads CASRSTVITEAFF. CDR3 DNA sequence: TGTGCCAGCAGATCGACAGTCATAACTGAAGCTTTCTTT. The full variable domain, completed using reference TRBV5-8 and TRBJ1-1, is EAGVTQSPTHLIKTRGQQATLRCSPISGHTSVYWYQQALGLGLQFLLWYDEGEERNRGNFPPRFSGRQFPNYSSELNVNALELEDSALYLCASRSTVITEAFFGQGTRLTVV.

The chain has TRBV5-4 and TRBJ1-2; a possible D gene is TRBD1 (6 bases). Germline values: CDR1 SGHNT, CDR2 YYREEE (reference sequence). CDR3 length equals 12 residues. Trimming took off 1 base at V and 6 bases at J, with 7 bases between the two ends. The CDR3 here is CASSLPGDGYTF. As DNA, the CDR3 is TGTGCCAGCAGCTTGCCAGGGGATGGCTACACCTTC.

The table lists this clone with a count of one. V is TRBV5-8 and J is TRBJ1-2; D gene unclear. CDR1 and CDR2 (germline): SGHTS, YDEGEE. With 7 bases removed from V and 7 bases from J, the gap between germline ends came to 17 bases. The CDR3 runs 13 residues. The CDR3, as DNA: TGTGCCAGCTTCCGAGGGCAACCCGCTGGCTACACCTTC. It translates to CASFRGQPAGYTF. The full variable domain, rest sourced from reference TRBV5-8 and TRBJ1-2, is EAGVTQSPTHLIKTRGQQATLRCSPISGHTSVYWYQQALGLGLQFLLWYDEGEERNRGNFPPRFSGRQFPNYSSELNVNALELEDSALYLCASFRGQPAGYTFGSGTRLTVV.

The rearrangement uses TRBV29-1 and TRBJ1-1; no reliable D call. The CDR3 is 13 amino acids. Germline-derived CDR1 and CDR2 are SQVTM and ANQGSEA. Trimming pared 6 bases from V and 2 bases from J, leaving 13 bases between. The CDR3 DNA sequence: TGCAGCGTGGCTGTCCAAGGAAACACTGAAGCTTTCTTT. Residues: CSVAVQGNTEAFF.

The chain combines TRBV28 with TRBJ1-2; TRBD1 agrees at 9 bases. V shed 5 bases, J shed 3 bases, and the junction held 7 bases outside the gene matches. Germline V gene sequence: CDR1 MDHEN, CDR2 SYDVKM. The CDR3 spans 15 residues. In DNA, the CDR3 is TGTGCCAGCAGTACTACAGGGGGCTTATACTATGGCTACACCTTC. It codes for CASSTTGGLYYGYTF.

The V gene is TRBV20-1, the J gene TRBJ2-1, with D uncertain. The germline V gene has CDR1 DFQATT and CDR2 SNEGSKA (reference sequence). V lost 6 bases and J 10 bases, leaving 10 bases between the germline ends. This CDR3 is built from 10 residues. Written as DNA, the CDR3 is TGCAGTGCCGGTAATTTAGAGCAGTTCTTC. This sequence encodes CSAGNLEQFF.

The rearrangement joins TRBV24-1 to TRBJ1-2, with TRBD1 matching 8 bases. The junction had 8 bases not matched to a gene; V was cut back by 3 bases and J by 6 bases. Germline CDR1 reads KGHDR; CDR2 reads SFDVKD. The CDR3 loop spans 15 amino acids. The CDR3 DNA sequence: TGTGCCACCAGTGATCGGACAGGGAGGAGCGATGGCTACACCTTC. Residues: CATSDRTGRSDGYTF.